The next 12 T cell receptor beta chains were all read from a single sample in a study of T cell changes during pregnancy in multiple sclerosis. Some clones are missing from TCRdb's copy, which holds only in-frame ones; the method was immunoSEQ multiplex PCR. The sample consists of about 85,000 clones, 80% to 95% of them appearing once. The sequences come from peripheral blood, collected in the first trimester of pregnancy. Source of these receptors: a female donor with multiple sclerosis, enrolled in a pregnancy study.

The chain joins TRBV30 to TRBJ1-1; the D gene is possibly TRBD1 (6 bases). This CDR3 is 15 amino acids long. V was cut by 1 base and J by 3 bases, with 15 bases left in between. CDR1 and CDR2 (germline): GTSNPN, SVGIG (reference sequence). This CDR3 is CAWSARVSGDTEAFF. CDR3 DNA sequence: TGTGCCTGGAGTGCCCGTGTTTCAGGGGACACTGAAGCTTTCTTT. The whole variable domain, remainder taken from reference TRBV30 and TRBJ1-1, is SQTIHQWPATLVQPVGSPLSLECTVEGTSNPNLYWYRQAAGRGLQLLFYSVGIGQISSEVPQNLSASRPQDRQFILSSKKLLLSDSGFYLCAWSARVSGDTEAFFGQGTRLTVV.

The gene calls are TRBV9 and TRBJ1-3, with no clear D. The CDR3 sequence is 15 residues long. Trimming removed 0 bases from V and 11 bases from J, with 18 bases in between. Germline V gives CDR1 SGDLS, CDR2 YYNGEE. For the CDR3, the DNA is TGTGCCAGCAGCGTAGCGGCGGATCTGGCTCGCGCCATATATTTT. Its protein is CASSVAADLARAIYF.

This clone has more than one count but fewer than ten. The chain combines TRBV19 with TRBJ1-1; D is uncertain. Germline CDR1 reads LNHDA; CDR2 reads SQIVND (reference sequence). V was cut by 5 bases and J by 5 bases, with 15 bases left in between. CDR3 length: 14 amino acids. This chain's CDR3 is CASSPTRYETEAFF. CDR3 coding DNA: TGTGCCAGTAGTCCCACCCGGTACGAAACTGAAGCTTTCTTT.

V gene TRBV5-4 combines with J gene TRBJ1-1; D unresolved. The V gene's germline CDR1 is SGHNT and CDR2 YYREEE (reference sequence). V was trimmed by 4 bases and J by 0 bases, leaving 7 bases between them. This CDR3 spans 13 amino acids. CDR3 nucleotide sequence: TGTGCCAGCAGCCCGGGATTGAACACTGAAGCTTTCTTT. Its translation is CASSPGLNTEAFF.

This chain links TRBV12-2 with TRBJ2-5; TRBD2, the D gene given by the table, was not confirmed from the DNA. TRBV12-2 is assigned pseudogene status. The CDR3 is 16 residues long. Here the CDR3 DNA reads TGTGCAAGTCGCTTACCCAGCGGGGGGGTTGGAGAGACCCAGTACTTC. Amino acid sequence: CASRLPSGGVGETQYF.

CDR3 in amino acids: CASSRRTSGSISIYNEQFF. Written as DNA, the CDR3 is TGTGCCAGTAGTAGAAGGACTAGCGGGTCGATCAGTATCTACAATGAGCAGTTCTTC. This chain joins TRBV19 and TRBJ2-1, with 11 nucleotides matching TRBD2. Trimming took 4 bases from V and 3 from J; bases not matched to a gene: 14. CDR3 size: 19 residues. Per germline, CDR1 LNHDA and CDR2 SQIVND (reference sequence).

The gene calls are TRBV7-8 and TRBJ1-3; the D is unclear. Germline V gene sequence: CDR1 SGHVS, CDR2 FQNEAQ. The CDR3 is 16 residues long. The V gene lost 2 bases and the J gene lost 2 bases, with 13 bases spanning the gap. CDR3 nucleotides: TGTGCCAGCAGCTTAAGCGGCAGACAAGCTGGAAACACCATATATTTT. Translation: CASSLSGRQAGNTIYF.

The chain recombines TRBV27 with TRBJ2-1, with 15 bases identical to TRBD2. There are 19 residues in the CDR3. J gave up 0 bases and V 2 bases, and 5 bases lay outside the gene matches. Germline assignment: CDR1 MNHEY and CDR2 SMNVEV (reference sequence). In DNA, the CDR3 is TGTGCCAGCAGTTTAATAGGACTAGCGGGAGGGAGCTCCTACAATGAGCAGTTCTTC. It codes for CASSLIGLAGGSSYNEQFF.

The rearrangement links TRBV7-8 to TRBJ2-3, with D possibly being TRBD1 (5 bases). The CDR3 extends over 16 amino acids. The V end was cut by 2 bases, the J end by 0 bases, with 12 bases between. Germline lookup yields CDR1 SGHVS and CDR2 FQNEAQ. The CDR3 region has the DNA TGTGCCAGCAGCTTACCTTTGACAGAGAGCACAGATACGCAGTATTTT. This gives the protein CASSLPLTESTDTQYF.

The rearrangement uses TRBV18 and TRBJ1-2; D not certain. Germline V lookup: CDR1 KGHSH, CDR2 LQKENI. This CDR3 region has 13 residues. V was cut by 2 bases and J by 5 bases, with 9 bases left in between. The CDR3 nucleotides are TGTGCCAGCTCACCAGGGCAGCCGTATGGCTACACCTTC. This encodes CASSPGQPYGYTF.

CDR3 sequence reads: CASSPGGRDNEKLFF. For the CDR3, the DNA is TGTGCCAGCAGCCCAGGAGGGAGGGATAATGAAAAACTGTTTTTT. The V call is TRBV7-9, the J call TRBJ1-4; no clear D gene. CDR1 SEHNR and CDR2 FQNEAQ come from the germline V gene (reference sequence). The CDR3 contains 15 residues. Trimming removed 5 bases from V and 4 bases from J, with 14 bases in between.

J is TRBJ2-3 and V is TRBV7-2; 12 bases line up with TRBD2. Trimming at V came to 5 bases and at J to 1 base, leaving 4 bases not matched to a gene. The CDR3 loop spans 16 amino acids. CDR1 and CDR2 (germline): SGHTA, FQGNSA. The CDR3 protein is CASSRSSGGGTDTQYF. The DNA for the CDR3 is TGTGCCAGCAGCAGGTCTAGCGGGGGGGGCACAGATACGCAGTATTTT.